These 14 T cell receptor beta chains originate from one sample sequenced in a study of T cells in Graves' hyperthyroidism and ophthalmopathy. TCR beta CDR3 region amplification was performed from RNA transcripts. TCR CDR3 underwent first-round RT-PCR with the HTBI primer set. TCRdb re-derived calls from the multiplex PCR reads in MiXCR, one entry per CDR3 protein. The sample holds hundreds of thousands of distinct CDR3 sequences; 40% to 55% are singletons and the top ten take approximately 6.8%. Sequencing was done on a sample of peripheral blood or thyroid tissue (not recorded which). Receptors originate from an adult man with Graves' disease, either hyperthyroidism or ophthalmopathy (not recorded which).

The V and J genes are TRBV7-2 and TRBJ1-4; 8 nucleotides match TRBD1. Germline loops: CDR1 SGHTA, CDR2 FQGNSA. The CDR3 has 12 residues. V dropped 10 bases and J dropped 7; count of bases not matched to a gene: 5. The CDR3: CATSTGVEKLFF. The CDR3 DNA reads TGTGCCACCTCGACAGGGGTTGAAAAACTGTTTTTT.

This rearrangement joins TRBV28 to TRBJ1-1, with a tentative D call TRBD1 (5 bases). V lost 10 bases and J lost 1, with 13 bases in between. This CDR3 spans 13 amino acids. Germline V gene data show CDR1 as MDHEN and CDR2 as SYDVKM. The CDR3 DNA reads as TGTGCCATCAGCTATACAGGGAACACTGAAGCTTTCTTT. As protein: CAISYTGNTEAFF.

The chain couples TRBV20-1 to TRBJ1-6, with D uncertain. V gave up 1 base and J gave up 15 bases, with 10 bases separating them. Germline V gene data show CDR1 as DFQATT and CDR2 as SNEGSKA (reference sequence). This CDR3 is 11 amino acids long. The CDR3 sequence: CSARADRHLHF. Here the CDR3 DNA reads TGCAGTGCTAGAGCGGACCGACACCTCCACTTT.

The V and J genes are TRBV10-3 and TRBJ1-6; a possible D gene is TRBD1 (5 bases). V was pared by 8 bases and J by 7 bases, with 15 bases between. The CDR3 spans 14 residues. CDR1 ENHRY and CDR2 SYGVKD come from the germline V gene. The CDR3 sequence is CAIGVGRVNSPLHF. Written as DNA, the CDR3 is TGTGCCATCGGTGTGGGCAGGGTGAATTCACCCCTCCACTTT.

This clonotype was seen a handful of times. This may stem from a read error, because a much larger clone lies one nucleotide away. The rearrangement joins TRBV2 to TRBJ2-5; a possible D gene is TRBD2 (6 bases). Germline CDR1 is SNHLY and CDR2 is FYNNEI. CDR3 length: 13 residues. CDR3 sequence: CAGSAPSAETQYF. For the CDR3, the DNA is TGTGCCGGCAGTGCTCCTAGCGCAGAGACCCAGTACTTC.

This rearrangement joins TRBV20-1 to TRBJ2-7; D possibly matches TRBD1 or TRBD2 (5 bases each). The CDR3 runs to 11 residues. Germline-derived CDR1 and CDR2 are DFQATT and SNEGSKA (reference sequence). Deletions cut 7 bases from V and 6 bases from J, with 13 bases between. In DNA form, the CDR3 reads TGCAGTGGCGTAGGGGCGGGCGAGCAGTACTTC. The encoded protein is CSGVGAGEQYF.

This clonotype was recorded at least ten times. The rearrangement uses TRBV7-8 and TRBJ1-5; 9 bases agree with TRBD1. The CDR3 length is 14 residues. Per the germline V gene, CDR1 is SGHVS and CDR2 is FQNEAQ. After removal of 1 base from V and 9 bases from J, the junction contained 4 bases not matched to a gene. The chain's CDR3 is CASSLGDRVRPQHF. The CDR3 DNA follows: TGTGCCAGCAGCTTAGGGGACAGGGTACGGCCCCAGCATTTT.

This clonotype was counted a few times. The chain carries TRBV7-2 and TRBJ2-7; possibly TRBD2 for D (6 bases). CDR1 is SGHTA and CDR2 is FQGNSA in the germline V gene. The CDR3 consists of 13 residues. The V end was cut by 5 bases, the J end by 6 bases, with 14 bases between. Here the CDR3 DNA reads TGTGCCAGCAGCGTTGCCCCCGGGGGCGAGCAGTACTTC. It yields the protein CASSVAPGGEQYF. Complete variable domain (other parts from reference TRBV7-2 and TRBJ2-7): GAGVSQSPSNKVTEKGKDVELRCDPISGHTALYWYRQSLGQGLEFLIYFQGNSAPDKSGLPSDRFSAERTGGSVSTLTIQRTQQEDSAVYLCASSVAPGGEQYFGPGTRLTVT.

The V gene is TRBV20-1, the J gene TRBJ1-6; TRBD1 agrees at 8 bases. CDR1 is DFQATT and CDR2 is SNEGSKA in the germline V gene (reference sequence). The CDR3 is 15 residues long. V dropped 1 base and J dropped 9; count of bases not matched to a gene: 8. The CDR3: CSARVVGQGLSPLHF. The CDR3 region has the DNA TGCAGTGCTAGAGTCGTAGGACAGGGTCTTTCACCCCTCCACTTT.

The chain combines TRBV6-5 with TRBJ1-1; possible D gene TRBD1, 6 bases. The CDR3 totals 15 residues. Per the germline V gene, CDR1 is MNHEY and CDR2 is SVGAGI. V was pared by 0 bases and J by 3 bases, with 11 bases between. The chain's CDR3 is CASSYSQGRDTEAFF. CDR3 DNA: TGTGCCAGCAGTTACTCACAGGGCCGGGACACTGAAGCTTTCTTT.

The J gene is TRBJ2-7, the V gene TRBV6-1; 7 bases fit TRBD1. The germline V gene encodes CDR1 MNHNS and CDR2 SASEGT. Losses at the gene ends were 6 bases for V and 1 base for J; bases not matched to a gene: 3. The CDR3 totals 13 residues. The CDR3 here is CASRWTGSYEQYF. The CDR3 nucleotides read TGTGCCAGCAGATGGACAGGATCCTACGAGCAGTACTTC.

This clonotype has a count of ten or more. The junction differs from germline at one of its ends, possibly a read error. The J gene is TRBJ2-7, the V gene TRBV7-7, with D perhaps matching TRBD2 (6 bases). This CDR3 comprises 15 residues. Germline V gives CDR1 SSHAT, CDR2 FNYEAQ (reference sequence). The CDR3 coding sequence is TGTGCTAGCAGCTTAGCGGCAGGCGGAACGTACGAGCAGTACTTC. Its translation is CASSLAAGGTYEQYF.

To note about this clonotype: The junction shows a germline mismatch at one end, possibly a read error. This rearrangement joins TRBV10-3 to TRBJ1-2; TRBD1 might be the D (6 bases). The germline V gene encodes CDR1 ENHRY and CDR2 SYGVKD. The CDR3 totals 15 residues. The CDR3 DNA is TGTGCCAGCAGTTTAAGTCTCAGGGGATCGTACGGCTACACCTTC. It specifies CASSLSLRGSYGYTF.

The V call is TRBV9, the J call TRBJ2-5, with D perhaps given as TRBD1 or TRBD2 (5 bases each). The germline V gene encodes CDR1 SGDLS and CDR2 YYNGEE. This CDR3 comprises 14 residues. V was cut by 4 bases and J by 5 bases, with 15 bases left in between. The CDR3 bases are TGTGCCAGCAGCTCCTGGGACGTCGGGGAGACCCAGTACTTC. Amino acids: CASSSWDVGETQYF.